The T cell receptor (beta chain) under discussion was sequenced for a study of T-cell memory formation after mild COVID-19. In TCRdb, the 5' RACE reads were re-called with MiXCR into one record per CDR3 protein. The sample includes under 300,000 distinct CDR3 sequences, roughly 8.2% seen only once; the top ten take under 25%. On this clonotype itself: Antigen specificity is unknown.

Regarding the study as a whole: CD4+ contracting clones were found mainly in CM and EM, and CD8+ ones in EMRA.

This CDR3 is 15 amino acids long. Germline CDR1 and CDR2: MGHRA and YSYEKL. V was cut by 1 base and J by 2 bases, with 12 bases left in between. This sequence originates from a man aged 18 to 35 who had mild COVID-19 (a few samples of this study predate the infection). Cell type and time point are not known. This chain joins TRBV4-1 and TRBJ2-7; no clear D gene. Sequencing was done on a sample of PBMCs or a T cell subset sorted from them (not recorded which). The CDR3 here is CASSQAQLGPYEQYV. Written as DNA, the CDR3 is TGCGCCAGCAGCCAAGCGCAACTGGGCCCCTACGAGCAGTACGTC.